These T cell receptor beta chains were read from a single sample in a study of cytomegalovirus exposure and HLA in healthy donors. TCRdb's table, derived via immunoSEQ multiplex PCR, lists solely in-frame clones and lacks some. The profile shows 65,000 to 100,000 clones, about 76% of them singletons. Sequencing was performed on PBMCs. These receptors were collected from a woman aged 35 to 49 in good health and CMV-seropositive. CDR3s include the opening cysteine and the closing phenylalanine or tryptophan. The order of the fields is clone size, J gene, D gene, V gene, CDR3 protein, CDR3 DNA. A D gene is named only where the DNA matches it firmly. Some rows have no size entry. The others give once, few or many, or a class for an expanded clone.

size: NA
J: TRBJ2-3
D: NA
V: TRBV7-6
CDR3: CASSLASGNTQYF
DNA: TGTGCCAGCAGCTTAGCGTCCGGGAATACGCAGTATTTT

size: NA
J: TRBJ2-7
D: NA
V: TRBV12-5
CDR3: CASGLVARGEQYF
DNA: TGTGCTAGTGGTTTGGTAGCTCGAGGGGAGCAGTACTTC

size: NA
J: TRBJ1-1
D: NA
V: TRBV5-4
CDR3: CASSLAGIAAGTEAFF
DNA: TGTGCCAGCAGCTTGGCGGGAATCGCCGCGGGCACTGAAGCTTTCTTT

size: NA
J: TRBJ2-1
D: TRBD2
V: TRBV11-3
CDR3: CASSRLANEQFF
DNA: TGTGCCAGCAGCCGACTAGCCAATGAGCAGTTCTTC

size: NA
J: TRBJ1-2
D: TRBD1
V: TRBV6-5
CDR3: CASSYLGQLGDYTF
DNA: TGTGCCAGCAGTTACCTGGGACAGTTGGGGGACTACACCTTC

size: NA
J: TRBJ1-5
D: NA
V: TRBV5-1
CDR3: CASSLEGRSNQPQHF
DNA: TGCGCCAGCAGCTTAGAGGGTAGGTCGAATCAGCCCCAGCATTTT

size: NA
J: TRBJ2-7
D: TRBD1
V: TRBV7-7
CDR3: CASSYWTGCEQYF
DNA: TGTGCTAGCAGCTACTGGACAGGGTGTGAGCAGTACTTC

size: NA
J: TRBJ2-1
D: TRBD2
V: TRBV14
CDR3: CASSPGLAGEQFF
DNA: TGTGCCAGCAGCCCGGGACTAGCCGGGGAGCAGTTCTTC

size: once
J: TRBJ2-4
D: TRBD1
V: TRBV10-3
CDR3: CAISSSIGQGVAKNIQYF
DNA: TGTGCCATCAGTAGTTCTATAGGACAGGGGGTTGCCAAAAACATTCAGTACTTC

size: NA
J: TRBJ2-7
D: TRBD1
V: TRBV4-3
CDR3: CASSQDPTGAGPYEQYF
DNA: TGCGCCAGCAGCCAAGATCCTACAGGGGCCGGTCCCTACGAGCAGTACTTC

size: NA
J: TRBJ1-1
D: TRBD1
V: TRBV6-1
CDR3: CASSLTGFRDTEAFF
DNA: TGTGCCAGCAGTTTGACAGGGTTCAGGGACACTGAAGCTTTCTTT